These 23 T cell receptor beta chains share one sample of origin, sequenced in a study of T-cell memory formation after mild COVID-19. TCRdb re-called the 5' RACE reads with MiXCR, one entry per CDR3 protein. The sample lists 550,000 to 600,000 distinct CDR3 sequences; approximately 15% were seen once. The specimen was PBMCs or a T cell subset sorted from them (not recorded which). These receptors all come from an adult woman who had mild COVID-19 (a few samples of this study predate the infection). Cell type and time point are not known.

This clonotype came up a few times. The CDR3, as DNA: TGTGCCAGCAGTGGTGCCCAGGATAATTCACCCCTCCACTTT. This encodes CASSGAQDNSPLHF. J is TRBJ1-6 and V is TRBV25-1; no firm D call. The CDR3 contains 14 residues. The V gene's germline CDR1 is MGHDK and CDR2 SYGVNS. V gave up 4 bases and J gave up 5 bases, with 9 bases separating them.

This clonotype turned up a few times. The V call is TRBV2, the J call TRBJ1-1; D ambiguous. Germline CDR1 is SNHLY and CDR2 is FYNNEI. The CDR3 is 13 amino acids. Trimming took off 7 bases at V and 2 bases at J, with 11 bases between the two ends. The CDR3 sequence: CASKRDHNTEAFF. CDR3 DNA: TGTGCCAGCAAAAGAGACCACAACACTGAAGCTTTCTTT. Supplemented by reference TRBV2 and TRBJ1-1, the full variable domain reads EPEVTQTPSHQVTQMGQEVILRCVPISNHLYFYWYRQILGQKVEFLVSFYNNEISEKSEIFDDQFSVERPDGSNFTLKIRSTKLEDSAMYFCASKRDHNTEAFFGQGTRLTVV.

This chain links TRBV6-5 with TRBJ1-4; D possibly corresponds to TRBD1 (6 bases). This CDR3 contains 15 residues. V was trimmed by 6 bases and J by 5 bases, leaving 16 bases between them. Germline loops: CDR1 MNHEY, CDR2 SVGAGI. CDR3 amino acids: CASRPTGFPNEKLFF. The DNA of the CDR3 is TGTGCCAGCAGACCTACAGGGTTTCCCAATGAAAAACTGTTTTTT.

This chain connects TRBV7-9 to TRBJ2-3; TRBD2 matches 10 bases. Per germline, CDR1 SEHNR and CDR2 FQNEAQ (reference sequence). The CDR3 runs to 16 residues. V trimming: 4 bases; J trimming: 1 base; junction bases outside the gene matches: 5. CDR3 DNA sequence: TGTGCCAGCAGCTCCCGACTAGCGGGCCGCACAGATACGCAGTATTTT. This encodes CASSSRLAGRTDTQYF.

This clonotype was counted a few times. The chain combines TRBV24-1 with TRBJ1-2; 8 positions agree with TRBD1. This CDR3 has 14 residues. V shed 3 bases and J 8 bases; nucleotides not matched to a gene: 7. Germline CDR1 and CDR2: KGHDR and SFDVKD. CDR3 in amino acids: CATSDPGTGGGYTF. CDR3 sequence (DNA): TGTGCCACCAGTGATCCTGGGACAGGCGGCGGCTACACCTTC.

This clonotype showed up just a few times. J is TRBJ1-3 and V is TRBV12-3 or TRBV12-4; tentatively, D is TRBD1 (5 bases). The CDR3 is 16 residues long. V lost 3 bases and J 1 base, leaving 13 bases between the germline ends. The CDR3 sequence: CASSFYQGTSGNTIYF. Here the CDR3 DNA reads TGTGCCAGCAGTTTCTATCAGGGAACTTCTGGAAACACCATATATTTT.

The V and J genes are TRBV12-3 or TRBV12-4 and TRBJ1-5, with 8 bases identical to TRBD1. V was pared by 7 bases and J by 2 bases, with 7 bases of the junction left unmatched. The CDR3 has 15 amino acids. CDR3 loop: CASNRGGTRNQPQHF. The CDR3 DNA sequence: TGTGCCAGCAACAGGGGGGGTACACGCAATCAGCCCCAGCATTTT.

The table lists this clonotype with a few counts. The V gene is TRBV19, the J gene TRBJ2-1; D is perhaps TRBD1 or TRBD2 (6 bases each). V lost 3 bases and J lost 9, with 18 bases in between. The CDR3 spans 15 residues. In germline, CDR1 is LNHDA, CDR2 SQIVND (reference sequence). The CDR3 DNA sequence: TGTGCCAGTAGTATGTTTCGGGGGCCCCTGAGTGAGCAGTTCTTC. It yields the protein CASSMFRGPLSEQFF.

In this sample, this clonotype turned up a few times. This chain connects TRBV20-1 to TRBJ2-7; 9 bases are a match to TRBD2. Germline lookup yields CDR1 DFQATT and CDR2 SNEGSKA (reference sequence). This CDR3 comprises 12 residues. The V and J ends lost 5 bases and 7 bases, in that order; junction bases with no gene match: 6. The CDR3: CSALAGASEQYF. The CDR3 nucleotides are TGCAGTGCTTTAGCGGGAGCGTCTGAGCAGTACTTC.

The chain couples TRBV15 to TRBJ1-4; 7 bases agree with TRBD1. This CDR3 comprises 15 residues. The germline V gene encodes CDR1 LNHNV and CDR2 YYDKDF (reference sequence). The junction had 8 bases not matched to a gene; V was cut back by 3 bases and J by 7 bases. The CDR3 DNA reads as TGTGCCACCAGCAGGAACAGGGGCGAGCGTGAAAAACTGTTTTTT. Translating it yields CATSRNRGEREKLFF.

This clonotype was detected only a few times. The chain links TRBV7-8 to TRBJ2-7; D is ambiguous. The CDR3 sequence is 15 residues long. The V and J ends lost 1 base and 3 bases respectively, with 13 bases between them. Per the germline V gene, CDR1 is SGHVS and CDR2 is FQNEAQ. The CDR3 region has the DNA TGTGCCAGCAGCTTAGTTAACTCTCCTGGCTACGAGCAGTACTTC. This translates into CASSLVNSPGYEQYF.

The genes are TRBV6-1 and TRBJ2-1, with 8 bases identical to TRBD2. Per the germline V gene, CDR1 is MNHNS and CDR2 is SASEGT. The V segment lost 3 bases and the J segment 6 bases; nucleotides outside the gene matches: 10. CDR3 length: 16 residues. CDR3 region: CASSDPVAGGSNEQFF. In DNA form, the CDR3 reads TGTGCCAGCAGTGACCCTGTGGCGGGGGGTAGCAATGAGCAGTTCTTC.

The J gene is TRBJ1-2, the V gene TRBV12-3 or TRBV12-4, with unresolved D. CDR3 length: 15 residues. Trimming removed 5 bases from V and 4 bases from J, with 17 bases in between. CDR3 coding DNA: TGTGCCAGCAGTCCGACGACCAGCAACGGCTATGGCTACACCTTC. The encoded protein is CASSPTTSNGYGYTF.

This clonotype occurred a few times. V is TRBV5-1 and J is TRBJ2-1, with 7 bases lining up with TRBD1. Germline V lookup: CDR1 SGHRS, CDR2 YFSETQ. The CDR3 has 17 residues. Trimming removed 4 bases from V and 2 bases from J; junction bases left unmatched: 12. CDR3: CASSHSSSGQPYNEQFF. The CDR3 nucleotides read TGCGCCAGCAGCCATAGTTCGTCGGGACAGCCCTACAATGAGCAGTTCTTC. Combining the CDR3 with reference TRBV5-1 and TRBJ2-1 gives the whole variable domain KAGVTQTPRYLIKTRGQQVTLSCSPISGHRSVSWYQQTPGQGLQFLFEYFSETQRNKGNFPGRFSGRQFSNSRSEMNVSTLELGDSALYLCASSHSSSGQPYNEQFFGPGTRLTVL.

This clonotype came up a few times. Here the CDR3 reads CASSTSMAGSYNEQFF. CDR3 DNA sequence: TGTGCCAGCAGCACGAGCATGGCCGGGTCCTACAATGAGCAGTTCTTC. This chain connects TRBV7-6 to TRBJ2-1, with D hard to call. The CDR3 is 16 amino acids. The ends were cut back, 5 bases at V and 1 base at J, with 15 bases in the middle. Germline V gene sequence: CDR1 SGHVS, CDR2 FNYEAQ.

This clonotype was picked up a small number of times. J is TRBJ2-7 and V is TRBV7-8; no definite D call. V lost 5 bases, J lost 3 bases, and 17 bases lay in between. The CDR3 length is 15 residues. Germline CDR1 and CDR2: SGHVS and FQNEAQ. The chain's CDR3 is CASSPRQESYYEQYF. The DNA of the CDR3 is TGTGCCAGCAGCCCCCGGCAGGAAAGCTACTACGAGCAGTACTTC.

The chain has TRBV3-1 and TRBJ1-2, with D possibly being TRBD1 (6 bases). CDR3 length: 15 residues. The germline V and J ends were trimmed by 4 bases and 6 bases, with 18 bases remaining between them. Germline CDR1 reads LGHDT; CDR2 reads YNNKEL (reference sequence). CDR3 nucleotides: TGTGCCAGCAGCCGCCTGTCGGCAGGGGACAATGGCTACACCTTC. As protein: CASSRLSAGDNGYTF. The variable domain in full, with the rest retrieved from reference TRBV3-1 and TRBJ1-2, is DTAVSQTPKYLVTQMGNDKSIKCEQNLGHDTMYWYKQDSKKFLKIMFSYNNKELIINETVPNRFSPKSPDKAHLNLHINSLELGDSAVYFCASSRLSAGDNGYTFGSGTRLTVV.

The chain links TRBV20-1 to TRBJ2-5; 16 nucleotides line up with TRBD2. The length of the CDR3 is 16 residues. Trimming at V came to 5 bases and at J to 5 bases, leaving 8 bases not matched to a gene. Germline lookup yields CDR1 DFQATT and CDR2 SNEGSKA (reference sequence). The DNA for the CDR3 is TGCAGTGCTTTAGGGACTAGCGGGAGGGCCGGGGAGACCCAGTACTTC. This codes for CSALGTSGRAGETQYF.

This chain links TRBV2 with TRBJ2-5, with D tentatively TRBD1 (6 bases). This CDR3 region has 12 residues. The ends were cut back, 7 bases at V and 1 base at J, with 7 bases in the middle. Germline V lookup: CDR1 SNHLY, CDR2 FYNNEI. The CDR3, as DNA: TGTGCCAGCAAGGACAGCCAAGAGACCCAGTACTTC. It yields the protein CASKDSQETQYF.

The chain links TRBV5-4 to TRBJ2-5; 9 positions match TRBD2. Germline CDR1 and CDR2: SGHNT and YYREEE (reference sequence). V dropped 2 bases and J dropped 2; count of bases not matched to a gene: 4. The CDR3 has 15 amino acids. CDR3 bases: TGTGCCAGCAGCTTTCCGGCGGGAGGGCAAGAGACCCAGTACTTC. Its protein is CASSFPAGGQETQYF.

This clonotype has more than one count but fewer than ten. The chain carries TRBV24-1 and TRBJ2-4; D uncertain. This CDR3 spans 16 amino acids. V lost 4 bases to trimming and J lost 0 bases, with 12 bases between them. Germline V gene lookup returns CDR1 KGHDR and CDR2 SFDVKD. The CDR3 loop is CATSDPQNLAKNIQYF. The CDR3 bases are TGTGCCACCAGTGACCCACAGAATCTAGCCAAAAACATTCAGTACTTC.

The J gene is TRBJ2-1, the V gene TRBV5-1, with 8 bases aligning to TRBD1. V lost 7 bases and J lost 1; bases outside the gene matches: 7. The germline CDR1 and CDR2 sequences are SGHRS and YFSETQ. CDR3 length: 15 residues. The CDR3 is CASGLRTGSYNEQFF. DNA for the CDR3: TGCGCCAGCGGACTTCGGACAGGGTCCTACAATGAGCAGTTCTTC.

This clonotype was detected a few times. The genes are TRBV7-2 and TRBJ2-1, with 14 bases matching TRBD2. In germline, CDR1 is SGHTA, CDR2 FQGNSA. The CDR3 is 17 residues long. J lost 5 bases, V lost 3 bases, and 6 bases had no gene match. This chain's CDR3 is CASSFGTSGRWHNEQFF. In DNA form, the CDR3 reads TGTGCCAGCAGCTTCGGGACTAGCGGGAGATGGCACAATGAGCAGTTCTTC. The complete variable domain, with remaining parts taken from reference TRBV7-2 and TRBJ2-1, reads GAGVSQSPSNKVTEKGKDVELRCDPISGHTALYWYRQSLGQGLEFLIYFQGNSAPDKSGLPSDRFSAERTGGSVSTLTIQRTQQEDSAVYLCASSFGTSGRWHNEQFFGPGTRLTVL.